This T cell receptor (beta chain) was captured in a study of cytomegalovirus exposure and HLA in healthy donors. Sequenced by immunoSEQ multiplex PCR; TCRdb stores in-frame clones only, minus some. The sample shows about 140,000 clones, roughly 87% of them seen only once. Study-wide results and limits: The study designated fewer than 200 TCR beta chains cytomegalovirus-associated. Most TCR sequences were seen very rarely across donors, but some public TCRs occurred in many. The classifier reportedly diagnosed cytomegalovirus status with high specificity and sensitivity.

Germline V gene data show CDR1 as MNHEY and CDR2 as SVGAGI. Trimming removed 8 bases at V and 5 bases at J, with 18 bases between. This CDR3 has 14 residues. About this clone: Its antigen remains unidentified.

The origin of this receptor is a man younger than 35 in good health and CMV-seropositive. The sample taken for sequencing was PBMCs. J is TRBJ1-2 and V is TRBV6-5; D is uncertain. As DNA, the CDR3 is TGTGCCAGCCGCGAAGGCGGGATAGCATATGGCTACACCTTC. Its protein is CASREGGIAYGYTF.